A single T cell receptor beta chain is shown here with its context. As yet, its antigen is unknown. These data belong to a study of PD-1 blockade in classical Hodgkin lymphoma. Study-level findings and limits: Newly diagnosed and completely responding patients shared comparable baseline diversity.

The time point was: cycle 4 day 1 (C4D1), after 6 weeks of nivolumab. Relapse after autologous stem cell transplantation occurred in every patient, and brentuximab vedotin exposure varied. V was cut by 4 bases and J by 0 bases, with 8 bases left in between. The CDR3 has 14 residues. Germline values: CDR1 MGHDK, CDR2 SYGVNS. The table came from immunoSEQ multiplex PCR; TCRdb's copy has only in-frame clones and leaves some out. This sample yields almost 20,000 clones, of which 76% are seen a single time; almost 40% belongs to the top ten. V is TRBV25-1 and J is TRBJ2-3; D is undetermined. Sample: peripheral blood mononuclear cells (PBMCs), taken before the fourth cycle of nivolumab. The TCR comes from a human donor with classical Hodgkin lymphoma. This chain's CDR3 is CASSVGTSTDTQYF. The CDR3 nucleotides read TGTGCCAGCAGTGTGGGTACTAGCACAGATACGCAGTATTTT.